A single T cell receptor beta chain is shown here with its context. Trimming took 3 bases from V and 5 from J, leaving 5 bases between them. The CDR3 sequence is 12 residues long. The sample originates from a study of blood T cell repertoires in COVID-19. Study overall: From the United States, Italy and Spain came samples of acute and convalescent COVID-19. T cells, B-cell-depleted T cells, or PBMCs supplied cDNA or gDNA.

In the authors' workflow: Nucleated cell counts were estimated from reference gene primer amplification. Data came from immunoSEQ multiplex PCR; TCRdb stores just in-frame clones and leaves some out. That table is the source of V, J and clone size, and D and trimming were worked out from the DNA. The sample has a few hundred thousand clones, 70% to 90% seen once. The J gene is TRBJ1-3, the V gene TRBV12-3 or TRBV12-4; D not resolved. The specimen was peripheral blood. The sequence came from a middle-aged woman with acute or convalescent COVID-19. In nucleotides, the CDR3 is TGTGCCAGCAGTTTTAACAGAAACACCATATATTTT. Amino acid sequence: CASSFNRNTIYF.